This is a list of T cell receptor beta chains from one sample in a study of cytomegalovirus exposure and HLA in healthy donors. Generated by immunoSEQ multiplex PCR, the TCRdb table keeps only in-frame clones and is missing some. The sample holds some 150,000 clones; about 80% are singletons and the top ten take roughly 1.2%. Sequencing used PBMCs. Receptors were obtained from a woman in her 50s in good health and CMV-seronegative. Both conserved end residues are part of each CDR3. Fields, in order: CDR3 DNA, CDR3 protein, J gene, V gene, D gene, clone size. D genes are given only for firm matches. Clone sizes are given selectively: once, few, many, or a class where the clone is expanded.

CDR3 DNA: TGTGCCAGCAGCTTGTATACGGGTGGCTATGGCTACACCTTC
CDR3 protein: CASSLYTGGYGYTF
J gene: TRBJ1-2
V gene: TRBV5-6
D gene: NA
clone size: NA

CDR3 DNA: TGCGTCAGCAGCGGACGACAGGGGGGTGACTATGGCTACACCTTC
CDR3 protein: CVSSGRQGGDYGYTF
J gene: TRBJ1-2
V gene: TRBV5-1
D gene: TRBD1
clone size: NA

CDR3 DNA: TGTGTCACAGTTGCTAACTATGGCTACACCTTC
CDR3 protein: CVTVANYGYTF
J gene: TRBJ1-2
V gene: TRBV28
D gene: NA
clone size: NA

CDR3 DNA: TGCGCCAGCAGTCGGGGGGACTTCACAGATACGCAGTATTTT
CDR3 protein: CASSRGDFTDTQYF
J gene: TRBJ2-3
V gene: TRBV5-1
D gene: TRBD2
clone size: NA

CDR3 DNA: TGTGCCACCAGCGGACAAGGGGGGACAGGGGCCTACGAGCAGTACTTC
CDR3 protein: CATSGQGGTGAYEQYF
J gene: TRBJ2-7
V gene: TRBV15
D gene: TRBD1
clone size: NA

CDR3 DNA: TGTGCCAGCAGCTTTGGCAGGGGTAGCAATCAGCCCCAGCATTTT
CDR3 protein: CASSFGRGSNQPQHF
J gene: TRBJ1-5
V gene: TRBV7-9
D gene: NA
clone size: NA

CDR3 DNA: TGTGCCAGCAGCTTGTGGGGGGGAAGCTCCTACGAGCAGTACTTC
CDR3 protein: CASSLWGGSSYEQYF
J gene: TRBJ2-7
V gene: TRBV5-4
D gene: TRBD2
clone size: NA

CDR3 DNA: TGTGCCAGCAGCTTAATCGCAAGGGGGATTAGCTCCTACGAGCAGTACTTC
CDR3 protein: CASSLIARGISSYEQYF
J gene: TRBJ2-7
V gene: TRBV13
D gene: NA
clone size: few

CDR3 DNA: TGTGCCAGCAGCCAAGGCGGGACTCTTTTCACAGATACGCAGTATTTT
CDR3 protein: CASSQGGTLFTDTQYF
J gene: TRBJ2-3
V gene: TRBV14
D gene: NA
clone size: NA

CDR3 DNA: TGTGCCAGCAGCTCCGGGACAGGGGTGAAGCCCCAGCATTTT
CDR3 protein: CASSSGTGVKPQHF
J gene: TRBJ1-5
V gene: TRBV5-6
D gene: TRBD1
clone size: NA

CDR3 DNA: TGTGCCAGCAGCTTGAGACAGGGGGGGACAGATACGCAGTATTTT
CDR3 protein: CASSLRQGGTDTQYF
J gene: TRBJ2-3
V gene: TRBV5-6
D gene: TRBD1
clone size: NA

CDR3 DNA: TGTGCCAGCAGTTTTGGACTAGCGATGTATGAGCAGTTCTTC
CDR3 protein: CASSFGLAMYEQFF
J gene: TRBJ2-1
V gene: TRBV27
D gene: TRBD2
clone size: NA

CDR3 DNA: TGTGCCAGCAGGCGAGCCGGGACAGGGTTTCTGGCCCTCCACTTT
CDR3 protein: CASRRAGTGFLALHF
J gene: TRBJ1-6
V gene: TRBV28
D gene: TRBD1
clone size: NA

CDR3 DNA: TGTGCCAGCACTAGTTCCGGGGGGAATGAGCAGTTCTTC
CDR3 protein: CASTSSGGNEQFF
J gene: TRBJ2-1
V gene: TRBV2
D gene: TRBD2
clone size: NA

CDR3 DNA: TGTGCCAGCATTTGGGGGGGCGGACGGAGTAACTATGGCTACACCTTC
CDR3 protein: CASIWGGGRSNYGYTF
J gene: TRBJ1-2
V gene: TRBV28
D gene: NA
clone size: NA

CDR3 DNA: TGTGCCAGCAGTCTACTGGGACTAGCGGGAGGGCCGGTCAATGAGCAGTTCTTC
CDR3 protein: CASSLLGLAGGPVNEQFF
J gene: TRBJ2-1
V gene: TRBV28
D gene: TRBD2
clone size: NA

CDR3 DNA: TGTGCCAGCAGTCCCTTGGGACAGGGGGATGGCTACGAGCAGTACTTC
CDR3 protein: CASSPLGQGDGYEQYF
J gene: TRBJ2-7
V gene: TRBV28
D gene: TRBD1
clone size: NA

CDR3 DNA: TGCGCCAGCAGCCCCCGGACTAGTAGTCTCTACAATGAGCAGTTCTTC
CDR3 protein: CASSPRTSSLYNEQFF
J gene: TRBJ2-1
V gene: TRBV4-3
D gene: TRBD2
clone size: NA

CDR3 DNA: TGTGCCAGCAGCTTAATGGACAGGGAGGGTTTCTTT
CDR3 protein: CASSLMDREGFF
J gene: TRBJ1-1
V gene: TRBV7-9
D gene: TRBD1
clone size: NA

CDR3 DNA: TGTGCCAGTTCTGGTTATCCTAGCTCCTATAATTCACCCCTCCACTTT
CDR3 protein: CASSGYPSSYNSPLHF
J gene: TRBJ1-6
V gene: TRBV19
D gene: NA
clone size: NA

CDR3 DNA: TGTGCCAGCAGTCACTCGGACAGGGAGACCTTC
CDR3 protein: CASSHSDRETF
J gene: TRBJ1-2
V gene: TRBV28
D gene: TRBD1
clone size: NA

CDR3 DNA: TGTGCCAGCAGCTTACAATCCAGGGACACTGAAGCTTTCTTT
CDR3 protein: CASSLQSRDTEAFF
J gene: TRBJ1-1
V gene: TRBV7-2
D gene: NA
clone size: NA

CDR3 DNA: TGCAGTGCCCGGACAGACTATGGCTACACCTTC
CDR3 protein: CSARTDYGYTF
J gene: TRBJ1-2
V gene: TRBV20-1
D gene: NA
clone size: few